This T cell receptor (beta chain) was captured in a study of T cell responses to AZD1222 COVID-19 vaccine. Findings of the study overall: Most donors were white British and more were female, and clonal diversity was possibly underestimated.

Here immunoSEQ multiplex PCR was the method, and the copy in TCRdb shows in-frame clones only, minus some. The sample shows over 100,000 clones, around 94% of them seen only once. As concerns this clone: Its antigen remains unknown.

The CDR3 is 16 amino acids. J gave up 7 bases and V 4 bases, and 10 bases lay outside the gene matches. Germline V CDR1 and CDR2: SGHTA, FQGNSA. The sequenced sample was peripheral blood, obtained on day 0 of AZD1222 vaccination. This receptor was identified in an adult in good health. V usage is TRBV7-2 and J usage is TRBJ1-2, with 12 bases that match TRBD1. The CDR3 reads CASSSGGQGAASGYTF. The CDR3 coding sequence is TGTGCCAGCAGCTCCGGGGGACAGGGGGCGGCTAGTGGCTACACCTTC.